This T cell receptor (beta chain) was observed in a study of T cells in Graves' hyperthyroidism and ophthalmopathy. Study results and limitations: A model of 13 V-J pairs discriminated ophthalmopathy from stable hyperthyroidism.

Trimming shortened V by 5 bases and J by 7 bases, and 11 bases separated the two germline ends. This CDR3 spans 11 amino acids. Germline V gene data show CDR1 as SQVTM and CDR2 as ANQGSEA. The source material, RNA transcripts, was used to amplify TCR beta CDR3 regions. An initial round of RT-PCR targeting the TCR CDR3 relied on the HTBI primer set. TCRdb called the multiplex PCR reads again in MiXCR, with one record for every CDR3 protein. This sample carries hundreds of thousands of distinct CDR3 sequences, 45% of them seen once, and the ten largest clones take less than 8.5%. This clonotype was counted a single time. Its antigen remains unknown.

Sequencing input: peripheral blood or thyroid tissue (not recorded which). The rearrangement joins TRBV29-1 to TRBJ1-2; the D gene is possibly TRBD1 (5 bases). The receptor was isolated from an adult man with Graves' disease, either hyperthyroidism or ophthalmopathy (not recorded which). CDR3 sequence: CSVKGTGGYTF. CDR3 DNA sequence: TGCAGCGTTAAGGGGACGGGTGGCTACACCTTC. Full variable domain (remainder filled in from reference TRBV29-1 and TRBJ1-2): SAVISQKPSRDICQRGTSLTIQCQVDSQVTMMFWYRQQPGQSLTLIATANQGSEATYESGFVIDKFPISRPNLTFSTLTVSNMSPEDSSIYLCSVKGTGGYTFGSGTRLTVV.